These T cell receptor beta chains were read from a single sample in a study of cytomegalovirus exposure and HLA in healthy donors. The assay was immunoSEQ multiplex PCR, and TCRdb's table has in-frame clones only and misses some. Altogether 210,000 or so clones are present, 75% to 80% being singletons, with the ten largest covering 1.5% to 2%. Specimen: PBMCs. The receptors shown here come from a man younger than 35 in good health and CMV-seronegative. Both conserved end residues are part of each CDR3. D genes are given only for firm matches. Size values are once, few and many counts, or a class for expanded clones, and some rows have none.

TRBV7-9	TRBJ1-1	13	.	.	CSSSSEGVTEAFF	TGTTCCAGCAGCTCAGAGGGGGTCACTGAAGCTTTCTTT
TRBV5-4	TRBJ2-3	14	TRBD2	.	CASSQSGVTDTQYF	TGTGCCAGCAGCCAGAGCGGGGTCACAGATACGCAGTATTTT
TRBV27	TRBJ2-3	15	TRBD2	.	CASSPAGAEADTQYF	TGTGCCAGCAGTCCAGCGGGGGCGGAGGCAGATACGCAGTATTTT
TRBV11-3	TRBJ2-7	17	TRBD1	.	CASSLTPNRDRNYEQYF	TGTGCCAGCAGCTTAACTCCGAACCGGGACAGAAACTACGAGCAGTACTTC
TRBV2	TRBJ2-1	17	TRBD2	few	CARDSVAGGPLYNEQFF	TGTGCCAGGGACTCAGTGGCGGGAGGGCCGTTATACAATGAGCAGTTCTTC
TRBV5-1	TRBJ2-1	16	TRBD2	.	CASKLRPGLEYNEQFF	TGCGCCAGCAAACTGAGACCGGGACTAGAATACAATGAGCAGTTCTTC
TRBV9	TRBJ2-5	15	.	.	CASSTDTGKVETQYF	TGTGCCAGCAGCACCGATACAGGGAAGGTAGAGACCCAGTACTTC
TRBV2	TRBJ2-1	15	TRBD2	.	CASSGGSGDKNEQFF	TGTGCCAGCAGTGGAGGGAGCGGGGATAAGAATGAGCAGTTCTTC
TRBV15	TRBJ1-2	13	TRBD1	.	CATSAGQGEGYTF	TGTGCCACCAGCGCGGGACAGGGGGAGGGCTACACCTTC
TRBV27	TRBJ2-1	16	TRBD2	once	CASSPTSGYSYNEQFF	TGTGCCAGCAGTCCGACTAGCGGGTACTCCTACAATGAGCAGTTCTTC
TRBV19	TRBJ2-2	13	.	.	CASSISGTGELFF	TGTGCCAGTAGTATATCAGGGACCGGGGAGCTGTTTTTT
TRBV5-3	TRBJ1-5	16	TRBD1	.	CARSLDGTGTNQPQHF	TGTGCCAGAAGCTTGGATGGGACAGGCACGAATCAGCCCCAGCATTTT
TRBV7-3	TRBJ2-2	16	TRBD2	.	CASSLSGGARTGELFF	TGTGCCAGCAGCTTAAGCGGGGGGGCCAGAACCGGGGAGCTGTTTTTT
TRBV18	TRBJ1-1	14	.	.	CASSPPSRDTEAFF	TGTGCCAGCTCACCACCGAGCAGGGACACTGAAGCTTTCTTT
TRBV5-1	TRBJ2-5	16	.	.	CASSLRPTGIQETQYF	TGCGCCAGCAGCTTGAGGCCTACAGGGATCCAAGAGACCCAGTACTTC
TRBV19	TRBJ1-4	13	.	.	CASSSATNEKLFF	TGTGCCAGTAGCTCTGCAACTAATGAAAAACTGTTTTTT
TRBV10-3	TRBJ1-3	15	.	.	CAISESADSGNTIYF	TGTGCCATCAGTGAGTCGGCAGACTCTGGAAACACCATATATTTT
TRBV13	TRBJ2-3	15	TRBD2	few	CASSLYGTTTDTQYF	TGTGCCAGCAGTTTATATGGGACTACCACAGATACGCAGTATTTT
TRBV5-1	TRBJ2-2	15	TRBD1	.	CASSRDSLITGELFF	TGCGCCAGCAGCCGGGACAGCCTAATTACCGGGGAGCTGTTTTTT
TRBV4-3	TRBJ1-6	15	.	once	CASSQAGFGNSPLHF	TGCGCCAGCAGCCAAGCAGGGTTCGGTAATTCACCCCTCCACTTT
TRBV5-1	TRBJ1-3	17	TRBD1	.	CASRATLDRGPGNTIYF	TGCGCCAGCAGGGCTACGCTAGACAGGGGGCCTGGAAACACCATATATTTT
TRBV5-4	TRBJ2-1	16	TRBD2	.	CASSLATGGSYNEQFF	TGTGCCAGCAGCTTGGCAACGGGGGGTAGCTACAATGAGCAGTTCTTC
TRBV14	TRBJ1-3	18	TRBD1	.	CASSPLGTGAQSGNTIYF	TGTGCCAGCAGCCCCCTTGGGACAGGGGCGCAGTCTGGAAACACCATATATTTT
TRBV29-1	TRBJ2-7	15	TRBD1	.	CSVDAATGTAYEQYF	TGCAGCGTTGATGCGGCGACAGGGACGGCCTACGAGCAGTACTTC
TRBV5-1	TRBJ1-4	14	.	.	CASSLEPSGEKLFF	TGCGCCAGCAGCTTGGAACCATCGGGTGAAAAACTGTTTTTT
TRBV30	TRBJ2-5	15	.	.	CAWSLGLSEQETQYF	TGTGCCTGGAGTCTCGGGTTGTCGGAACAAGAGACCCAGTACTTC
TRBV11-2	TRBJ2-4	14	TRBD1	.	CASSLVGGNGIQYF	TGTGCCAGCAGCTTAGTAGGGGGCAATGGCATTCAGTACTTC
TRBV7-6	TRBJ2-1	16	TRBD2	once	CASSEGIAGGPHEQFF	TGTGCCAGCAGCGAAGGGATAGCGGGAGGGCCTCATGAGCAGTTCTTC